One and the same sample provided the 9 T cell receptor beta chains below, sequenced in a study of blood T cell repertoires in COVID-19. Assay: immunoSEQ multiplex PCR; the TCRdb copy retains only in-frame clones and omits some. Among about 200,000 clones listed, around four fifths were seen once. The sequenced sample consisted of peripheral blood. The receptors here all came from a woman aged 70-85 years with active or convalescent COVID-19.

The DNA for the CDR3 is TGTGCCAGCAGCCAAGATTATAGCGGGTCCTACACAGATACGCAGTATTTT. Its protein product is CASSQDYSGSYTDTQYF. This sequence joins TRBV4-2 and TRBJ2-3; 7 bases are shared with TRBD2. Germline V gene lookup returns CDR1 LGHNA and CDR2 YNFKEQ. V gave up 0 bases and J gave up 2 bases; unmatched junction bases: 8. The CDR3 has 17 amino acids.

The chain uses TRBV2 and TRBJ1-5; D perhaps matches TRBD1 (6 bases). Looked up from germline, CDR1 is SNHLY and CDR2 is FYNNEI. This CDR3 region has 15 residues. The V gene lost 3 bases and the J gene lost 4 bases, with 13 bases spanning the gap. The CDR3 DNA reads TGTGCCAGCAGTGATGGCACCAGGGGTAATCAGCCCCAGCATTTT. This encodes CASSDGTRGNQPQHF. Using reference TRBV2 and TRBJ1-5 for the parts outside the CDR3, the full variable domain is EPEVTQTPSHQVTQMGQEVILRCVPISNHLYFYWYRQILGQKVEFLVSFYNNEISEKSEIFDDQFSVERPDGSNFTLKIRSTKLEDSAMYFCASSDGTRGNQPQHFGDGTRLSIL.

CDR3 bases: TGTGCTAGTGCCTCGCGGCGGACAGAACTTTTCAATGAGCAGTTCTTC. Its translation is CASASRRTELFNEQFF. The chain couples TRBV12-5 to TRBJ2-1; D is perhaps TRBD1 (6 bases). The CDR3 length is 16 residues. Trimming shortened V by 7 bases and J by 6 bases, and 22 bases separated the two germline ends. The germline gives CDR1 LGHNT, CDR2 FRNRAP.

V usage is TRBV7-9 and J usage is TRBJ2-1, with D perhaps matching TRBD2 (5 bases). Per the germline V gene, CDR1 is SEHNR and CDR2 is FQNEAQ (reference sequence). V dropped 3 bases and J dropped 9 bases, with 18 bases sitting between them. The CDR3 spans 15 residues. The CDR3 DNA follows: TGTGCCAGCAGCTTGCCCCCCCGGGATTTTGCTGAGCAGTTCTTC. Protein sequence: CASSLPPRDFAEQFF.

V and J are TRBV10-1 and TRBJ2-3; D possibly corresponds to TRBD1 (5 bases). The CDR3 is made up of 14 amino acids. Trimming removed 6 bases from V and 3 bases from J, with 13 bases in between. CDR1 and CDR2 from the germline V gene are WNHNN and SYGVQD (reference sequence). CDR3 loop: CASSLSGATDTQYF. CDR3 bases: TGCGCCAGCAGCCTCAGTGGGGCTACAGATACGCAGTATTTT.

The CDR3 loop reads CASSQAEVRAGQQFF. The DNA of the CDR3 is TGTGCCAGCAGCCAAGCGGAGGTACGAGCGGGACAGCAGTTCTTC. The chain recombines TRBV4-2 with TRBJ2-1, with 7 bases identical to TRBD2. CDR1 LGHNA and CDR2 YNFKEQ come from the germline V gene. The ends lost 1 base at V and 11 bases at J; junction bases unmatched: 11. The CDR3 sequence is 15 residues long.

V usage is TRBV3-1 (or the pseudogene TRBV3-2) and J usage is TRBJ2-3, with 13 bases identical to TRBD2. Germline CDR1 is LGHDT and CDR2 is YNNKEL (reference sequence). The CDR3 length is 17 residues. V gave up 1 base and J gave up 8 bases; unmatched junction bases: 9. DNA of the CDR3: TGTGCCAGCAGCCAAGGGTCCGGGACTAGCGGGATGGGTACGCAGTATTTT. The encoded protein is CASSQGSGTSGMGTQYF.

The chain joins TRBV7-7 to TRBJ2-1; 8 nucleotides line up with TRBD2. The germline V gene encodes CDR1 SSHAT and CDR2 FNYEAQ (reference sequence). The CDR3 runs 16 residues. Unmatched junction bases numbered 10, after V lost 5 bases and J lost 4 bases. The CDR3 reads CASSEGGTSGYNEQFF. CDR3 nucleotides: TGTGCCAGCAGCGAAGGGGGTACTAGCGGTTACAATGAGCAGTTCTTC.

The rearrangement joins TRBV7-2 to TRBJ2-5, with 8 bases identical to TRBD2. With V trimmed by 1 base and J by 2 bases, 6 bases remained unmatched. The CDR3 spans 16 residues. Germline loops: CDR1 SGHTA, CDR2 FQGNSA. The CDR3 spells CASSLGLLAVQETQYF. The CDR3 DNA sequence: TGTGCCAGCAGCTTAGGTCTACTAGCGGTACAAGAGACCCAGTACTTC.